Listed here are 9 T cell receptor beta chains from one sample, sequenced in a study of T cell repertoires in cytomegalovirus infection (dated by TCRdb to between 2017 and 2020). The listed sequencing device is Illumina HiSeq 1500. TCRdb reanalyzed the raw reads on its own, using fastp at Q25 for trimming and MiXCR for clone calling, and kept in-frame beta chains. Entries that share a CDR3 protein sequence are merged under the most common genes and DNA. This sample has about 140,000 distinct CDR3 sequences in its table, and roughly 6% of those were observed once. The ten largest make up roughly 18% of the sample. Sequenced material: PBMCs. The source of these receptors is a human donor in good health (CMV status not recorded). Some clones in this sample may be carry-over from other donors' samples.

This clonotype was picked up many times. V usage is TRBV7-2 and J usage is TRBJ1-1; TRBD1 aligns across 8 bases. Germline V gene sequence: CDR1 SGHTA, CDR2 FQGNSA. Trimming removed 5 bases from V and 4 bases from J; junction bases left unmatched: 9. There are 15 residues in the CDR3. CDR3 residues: CASSVTGGRGTEAFF. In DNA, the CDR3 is TGTGCCAGCAGCGTAACAGGGGGTAGGGGCACTGAAGCTTTCTTT.

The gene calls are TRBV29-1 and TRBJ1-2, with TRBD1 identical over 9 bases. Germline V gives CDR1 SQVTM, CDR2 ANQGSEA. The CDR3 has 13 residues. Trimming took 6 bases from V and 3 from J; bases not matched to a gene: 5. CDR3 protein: CSVRRDRDYGYTF. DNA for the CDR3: TGCAGCGTCCGCCGGGACAGGGACTATGGCTACACCTTC.

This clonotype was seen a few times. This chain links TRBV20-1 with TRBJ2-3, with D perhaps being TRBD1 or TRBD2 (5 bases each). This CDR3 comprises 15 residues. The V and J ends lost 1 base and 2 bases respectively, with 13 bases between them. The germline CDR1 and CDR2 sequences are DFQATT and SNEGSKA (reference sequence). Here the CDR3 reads CSARGPSGTTDTQYF. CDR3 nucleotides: TGCAGTGCTAGAGGTCCTTCGGGGACCACAGATACGCAGTATTTT.

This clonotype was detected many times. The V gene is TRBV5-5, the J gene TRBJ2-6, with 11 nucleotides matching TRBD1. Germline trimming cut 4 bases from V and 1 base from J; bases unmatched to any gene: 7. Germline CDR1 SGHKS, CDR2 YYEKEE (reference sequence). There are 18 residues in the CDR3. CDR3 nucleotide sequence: TGTGCCAGCAGCCTAACAGGACAGGGGGCATCTGGGGCCAACGTCCTGACTTTC. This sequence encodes CASSLTGQGASGANVLTF.

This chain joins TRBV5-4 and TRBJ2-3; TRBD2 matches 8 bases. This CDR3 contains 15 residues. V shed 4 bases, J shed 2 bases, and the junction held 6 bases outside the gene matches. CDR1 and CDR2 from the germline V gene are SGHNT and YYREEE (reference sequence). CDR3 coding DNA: TGTGCCAGCAGCCCGGGGGGGCGAGTCACAGATACGCAGTATTTT. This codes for CASSPGGRVTDTQYF. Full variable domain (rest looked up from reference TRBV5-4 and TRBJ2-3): ETGVTQSPTHLIKTRGQQVTLRCSSQSGHNTVSWYQQALGQGPQFIFQYYREEENGRGNFPPRFSGLQFPNYSSELNVNALELDDSALYLCASSPGGRVTDTQYFGPGTRLTVL.

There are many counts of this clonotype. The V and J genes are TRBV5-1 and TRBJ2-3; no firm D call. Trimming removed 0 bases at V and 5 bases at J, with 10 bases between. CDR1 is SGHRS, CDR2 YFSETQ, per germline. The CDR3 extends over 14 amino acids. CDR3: CASSLGNPQDTQYF. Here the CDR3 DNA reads TGCGCCAGCAGCTTGGGGAACCCCCAAGATACGCAGTATTTT.

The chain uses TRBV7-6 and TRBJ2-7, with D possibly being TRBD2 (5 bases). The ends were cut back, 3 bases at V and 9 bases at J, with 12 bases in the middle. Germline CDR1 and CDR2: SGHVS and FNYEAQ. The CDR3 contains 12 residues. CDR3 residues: CASSLVDEGQYF. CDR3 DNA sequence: TGTGCCAGCAGCTTGGTGGATGAGGGGCAGTACTTC. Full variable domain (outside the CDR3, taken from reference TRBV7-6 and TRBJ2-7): GAGVSQSPRYKVTKRGQDVALRCDPISGHVSLYWYRQALGQGPEFLTYFNYEAQQDKSGLPNDRFSAERPEGSISTLTIQRTEQRDSAMYRCASSLVDEGQYFGPGTRLTVT.

The CDR3 DNA reads as TGTGCCAGCAGCCCACGCCGGGGACAGGGGAAAGAGAGGGACTACGAGCAGTACTTC. Residues: CASSPRRGQGKERDYEQYF. The chain is built from TRBV25-1 and TRBJ2-7, with 10 positions matching TRBD1. The CDR3 spans 19 residues. V shed 6 bases, J shed 3 bases, and the junction held 20 bases outside the gene matches. From germline, CDR1 is MGHDK and CDR2 SYGVNS.

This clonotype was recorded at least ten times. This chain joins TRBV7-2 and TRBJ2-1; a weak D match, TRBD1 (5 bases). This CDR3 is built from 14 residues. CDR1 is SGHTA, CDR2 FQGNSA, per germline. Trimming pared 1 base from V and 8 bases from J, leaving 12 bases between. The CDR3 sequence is CASSLGDSMDEQFF. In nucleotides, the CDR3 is TGTGCCAGCAGCTTAGGAGACAGTATGGATGAGCAGTTCTTC.